This record concerns one TCR beta chain sequence. Its antigen remains undetermined. No base quality information exists; no much larger clone differs at one position. The data are from a study of cytomegalovirus exposure and HLA in healthy donors (dated by TCRdb to 2016 to 2017). A note on the overall study: An earlier analysis of about 530 of the donors reported 276 Gb of sequence data and 95 million to 120 million unique TCR beta sequences obtained from roughly 170 million T cells. The study aimed to test whether cataloging public T cell receptors could reveal signatures of past pathogen exposure. The later analysis used no new phenotypic data to find candidate immune exposures, relying instead on TCR beta sequences and their occurrence across donors. Both class I and class II loci were covered by HLA typing, at four-digit resolution. To predict cytomegalovirus infection status, the study brought together high-throughput TCR immunosequencing, statistical association of individual TCRs with disease status, and machine learning. Alongside the repertoire data, information on donor age, sex, ethnicity and CMV serostatus was compiled. A later genetic analysis took genome-wide SNP genotypes for about three fifths of the 666 donors and used that subset as a discovery cohort. A later analysis re-examined previously published TCR beta repertoires from more than 600 donors and added high-resolution HLA genotyping to investigate patterns of TCR occurrence. The study used immunosequencing to profile the T cell repertoires of more than 650 subjects and linked those repertoires to cytomegalovirus serostatus. In addition to the first cohort of about 650 subjects, a separate validation cohort of 130 or so different subjects was used. Because of strong linkage in the cohort, roughly 5 DR-DQ haplotypes were treated as single units for association and clustering. Roughly 300 gigabases of sequencing data and tens of millions of unique TCR sequences were included in an early release covering 550 to 800 HLA-typed donors. Of the roughly 430 genotyped donors, approximately 83% fell in the genetic ancestry cluster associated with self-reported Caucasian donors. On average, over 200,000 unique TCR beta nucleotide sequences were sequenced per donor among more than 350 genotyped donors of the cohort, with roughly 18% of those sequences being non-productive. All discovery cohort repertoires had been generated on a single sequencing platform. An earlier analysis of about 620 of the donors applied high-throughput TCR beta sequencing to assess whether each TCR beta V gene segment acted as functional or pseudogenic. Typing coverage differed by locus: A, B, C, DRB1 and DQB1 were typed in roughly 620-640 donors, DQA1 in roughly 510, DPA1 in some 610, and DPB1 in roughly 470.

General study outcomes and caveats: The classifier was reported to diagnose cytomegalovirus status with high specificity and sensitivity in both the original cohort and the validation cohort. Assigning TCR associations to individual alleles was difficult when HLA alleles, especially DR and DQ, strongly co-occurred. According to a later analysis, TCR association rates differed among HLA loci, with DRB1 alleles showing the most associated TCRs and HLA-C alleles showing the fewest. The 87-base-pair reads could not distinguish some IMGT-functional V segments, including TRBV6-2 and TRBV6-3, so those segments were excluded. Immune exposure information for the cohort was limited to CMV serostatus. The authors suggested that the approach could potentially be generalized to other disease states and immunological phenotypes. Because HLA typing was missing for some donors at each locus, association tests included only the typed subset. Because counts were too low, some 17 rarely observed V segments, including chromosome 9 orphons, were left out of the earlier analysis of 587 of the donors. Correlated functional status among segregating V segments might reflect linkage disequilibrium, but an unknown experimental factor could not be ruled out. In this cohort, only TCR beta chains were sequenced, and detectable features were limited by the absence of alpha or paired-chain data. Compared with equally common non-associated chains, HLA-associated TCR beta chains in a later analysis were more clonally expanded and had lower generation probabilities. The study gave a list of about 170 TCR beta chains associated with cytomegalovirus. In a later genetic analysis, a missense DCLRE1C variant was associated with V-gene and J-gene trimming of TCR beta chains, and the association was replicated in an independent cohort. Roughly uniform sequencing depth across donors was assumed in presence/absence analyses, although this assumption may not hold. A group of highly shared sequence variants was considered likely to be a technical artifact of the sequencing pipeline. In vitro tests confirmed that a few of the cytomegalovirus-associated TCR beta chains recognize cytomegalovirus antigens. Several of the top co-occurrence clusters appeared to be linked to parvovirus B19, influenza, CMV and Epstein-Barr virus, according to a later analysis. A later analysis associated 16,951 TCR beta sequences with specific HLA alleles at a false discovery rate of 0.05. Across donors, most TCR sequences were observed very rarely, whereas some public TCRs were present in many individuals. In a later analysis, most CMV-associated TCR beta chains were found to appear HLA-restricted, with HLA associations seemingly driven largely by CMV exposure. In an earlier analysis of about 540 of the donors, most TCR beta V segments were observed in productive rearrangements about 90% or about 30% of the time, broadly matching IMGT annotations. A later genetic analysis reported fewer N-insertions in productive TCRs among donors in an Asian-associated ancestry cluster than the 666-donor mean. A further reported finding was that TCR beta sequences accurately predicted the HLA-A and HLA-B alleles for most subjects in the first cohort.

The protocol used for the library was the immunoSEQ multiplex PCR assay. The multiplex PCR relied on a mix of 60 forward primers for TCR Vbeta segments and 13 reverse primers for TCR Jbeta segments. The CDR3 region of rearranged TCR beta genes was amplified from genomic DNA by a multiplex PCR assay. On the Illumina HiSeq System, the amplified TCR beta libraries were sequenced as 87-base-pair reads. The authors' pipeline ran thus. Across the 700 or so repertoires, a later analysis counted 80 million or so unique TCR beta chains, around 10 million of which were shared by at least two donors. A nearest-neighbor algorithm error-corrected the raw reads and collapsed the reads into unique sequences, merging closely related sequences to remove PCR and sequencing errors. To assign V, D and J gene segments, CDR3 sequences were aligned to IMGT reference sequences. For a sequence to be retained, a match of at least six nucleotides was required to both a V gene segment and a J gene segment. Rearrangements were called productive when the CDR3 lacked stop codons and stayed in frame with V and J; all others were non-productive. CDR3 was defined by IMGT convention, running from the second conserved V-encoded cysteine to the conserved J-encoded phenylalanine. The earlier analysis of 550 to 650 of the donors excluded any sequence lacking an unambiguous match to a single V gene segment. In an earlier analysis of approximately 500 of the donors, a V segment was called functional when productive rearrangements were above 56.7%, and segregating when the standard deviation between donors exceeded 5%. A statistical classification framework was built to diagnose cytomegalovirus status from the catalog of TCR beta chain sequences. A later analysis assigned V and J genes by comparing TCR nucleotide sequences with IMGT/GENE-DB human TR gene sequences. A later analysis assigned CDR3 sequences and most-parsimonious VDJ recombination scenarios with the TCRdist pipeline. In a later analysis, each TCR beta chain was defined by its CDR3 amino acid sequence together with its V-gene family, and reads without a unique V-gene family were excluded. To address suspected cross-contamination and a sequencing artifact, a later analysis removed over 500 highly shared, low-generation-probability nucleotide sequences. A later analysis calculated a clonal expansion index for each public chain from normalized within-repertoire ranks of inferred template counts. A later analysis computed generation probabilities with a VDJ recombination model fitted to out-of-frame rearrangements, and checked the results against IGoR. A later analysis scored TCR-TCR, TCR-HLA and TCR-CMV co-occurrence with hypergeometric tests, applying a repertoire-size bias correction to TCR pairs. False discovery rates were estimated in a later analysis by permuting HLA or CMV assignments 20 times. A later analysis grouped co-occurring TCRs with DBSCAN, adding TCRdist sequence similarity when clustering within HLA-allele-positive subsets. Repertoires with fewer than 30,000 or more than 120,000 public chains, plus five repertoires with anomalous nucleotide sharing, were excluded from co-occurrence clustering. The immuneACCESS repertoire file appears here via TCRdb, limited to in-frame rearrangements. These files lack a portion of the clones; in checked studies, under half of the deficit traces to unresolved V genes, and the cause of the others is not known. V and J calls plus clone size are reproduced from that table; the DNA served to infer D and trimming. The sample contains roughly 190,000 clones, around 83% of them found a single time. The top ten hold about 1.8% of the sample.

The cohort consisted of 600 or so healthy bone marrow donors. All cohort members were sampled while nominally healthy, although unrecorded immune exposures were likely present. The donor was CMV seropositive and was included in the group of 250 to 300 seropositive cohort members. Each donor provided a peripheral blood sample, and peripheral blood mononuclear cells were used for TCR beta sequencing. Genomic DNA was extracted from the blood cell samples with the Qiagen DNeasy Blood Extraction Kit. From the cysteine through the phenylalanine, the CDR3 covers 14 amino acids. The entry retains the CDR3 DNA only, 42 bases that are in frame from base 1. After removal of 7 bases from V and 7 bases from J, the junction retains 7 bases not matched to a gene. Taken from the germline V gene, the CDR1 and CDR2 loops are SGHAT and FQNNGV.

The chain uses TRBV11-2 and TRBJ1-4, with 9 bases matching TRBD1. This clonotype was sampled from a middle-aged man in good health and CMV-seropositive. Sequencing was performed on PBMCs. This receptor carries the CDR3 CASNPGQGGEKLFF. The DNA reads TGTGCCAGCAACCCGGGACAGGGCGGTGAAAAACTGTTTTTT.